Following are 23 T cell receptor beta chains from one sample sequenced in a study of blood T cells in healthy people across ages (dated by TCRdb to between 2014 and 2016). To prepare the library, 5' RACE was applied. Instrument used: Illumina HiSeq 2500. A second PCR of roughly 6 to 11 cycles was run with a J-beta primer mix and a sample-barcoded 5' primer. TCRdb handled the public reads itself, with Q25 trimming in fastp and clone calling in MiXCR, and kept productive beta chains. Each record represents a unique CDR3 protein, reported with the most common genes and DNA among its rows. Across this sample there are 1.5 million to 2 million distinct CDR3 sequences, with 28% seen only once. Clones ranked in the top ten supply roughly 8.2% of the sample. Sequenced material: blood. The receptors were sampled from a woman aged 25 to 45 in good health.

The chain links TRBV30 to TRBJ1-2; 7 bases align to TRBD1. The CDR3 sequence is 13 residues long. Germline CDR1 and CDR2: GTSNPN and SVGIG (reference sequence). The V gene end was trimmed by 0 bases and the J gene end by 7 bases; junction bases not matched to a gene: 5. The CDR3 nucleotides read TGTGCCTGGAGTGTGGCAGGGGGAACTGGCTACACCTTC. Translating it yields CAWSVAGGTGYTF.

V is TRBV12-3 or TRBV12-4 and J is TRBJ1-1; perhaps TRBD1 as D (5 bases). CDR3 length: 13 residues. Trimming cost V 6 bases and J 4 bases, with 12 bases left between them. The CDR3 DNA follows: TGTGCCAGCAGGTCTGGGGGGATCACTGAAGCTTTCTTT. It specifies CASRSGGITEAFF.

The rearrangement joins TRBV12-3 or TRBV12-4 to TRBJ2-7; D gene ambiguous. V lost 6 bases and J lost 2, with 11 bases in between. This CDR3 is 13 amino acids long. The CDR3 loop reads CASRFDRTYEQYF. Written as DNA, the CDR3 is TGTGCCAGCAGGTTCGACCGAACCTACGAGCAGTACTTC.

This clonotype has a count of ten or more. The chain employs TRBV6-8 and TRBJ2-7; D may be TRBD1 (5 bases). The CDR3 is 13 residues long. V was cut by 7 bases and J by 2 bases, with 12 bases left in between. Germline CDR1 is MNHGY and CDR2 is SAAAGT. DNA for the CDR3: TGTGCCAGCAATACAGGTGACCCCTACGAGCAGTACTTC. It yields the protein CASNTGDPYEQYF.

This clonotype was counted only a few times. The chain combines TRBV5-1 with TRBJ2-1; D may be TRBD1 or TRBD2 (6 bases each). Trimming shortened V by 4 bases and J by 7 bases, and 21 bases separated the two germline ends. The CDR3 is 16 residues long. Germline V lookup: CDR1 SGHRS, CDR2 YFSETQ. The CDR3 DNA follows: TGCGCCAGCAGCCTCAGGCCGGGGGCCCTCCGAAATGAGCAGTTCTTC. Protein product: CASSLRPGALRNEQFF. Full variable domain (missing parts from reference TRBV5-1 and TRBJ2-1): KAGVTQTPRYLIKTRGQQVTLSCSPISGHRSVSWYQQTPGQGLQFLFEYFSETQRNKGNFPGRFSGRQFSNSRSEMNVSTLELGDSALYLCASSLRPGALRNEQFFGPGTRLTVL.

This clonotype was counted between two and nine times. V gene TRBV20-1 combines with J gene TRBJ2-3; D remains unclear. Germline loops: CDR1 DFQATT, CDR2 SNEGSKA (reference sequence). With 5 bases removed from V and 2 bases from J, the gap between germline ends came to 5 bases. The CDR3 is 11 residues long. The CDR3 spells CSAALTDTQYF. The CDR3 DNA sequence: TGCAGTGCTGCCCTCACAGATACGCAGTATTTT.

This rearrangement joins TRBV19 to TRBJ2-7; unclear D gene. With 2 bases removed from V and 0 bases from J, the gap between germline ends came to 8 bases. There are 14 residues in the CDR3. In germline, CDR1 is LNHDA, CDR2 SQIVND (reference sequence). This CDR3 reads CASSIQLDSYEQYF. CDR3 nucleotide sequence: TGTGCCAGTAGTATACAGCTTGACTCCTACGAGCAGTACTTC.

This clonotype has more than one count but fewer than ten. This sequence joins TRBV11-2 and TRBJ2-2; 10 nucleotides align to TRBD1. The CDR3 contains 18 residues. Germline CDR1 is SGHAT and CDR2 is FQNNGV. V trimming: 0 bases; J trimming: 5 bases; junction bases outside the gene matches: 9. The CDR3 is CASSLEVEGTGETGELFF. In nucleotides, the CDR3 is TGTGCCAGCAGCTTAGAGGTGGAGGGGACAGGGGAGACCGGGGAGCTGTTTTTT.

This clonotype was detected only a few times. The DNA of the CDR3 is TGTGCCAGCAGATACGCCTACGAGCAGTACTTC. It is translated as CASRYAYEQYF. The chain employs TRBV6-5 and TRBJ2-7, with D uncertain. Deletions cut 6 bases from V and 2 bases from J, with 5 bases between. The CDR3 sequence is 11 residues long. Looked up from germline, CDR1 is MNHEY and CDR2 is SVGAGI.

The chain links TRBV14 to TRBJ2-1; 8 bases agree with TRBD2. V lost 6 bases, J lost 11 bases, and 6 bases stayed unmatched. The CDR3 consists of 12 residues. The germline V gene has CDR1 SGHDN and CDR2 FVKESK. CDR3 sequence: CASRLAGLKQFF. For the CDR3, the DNA is TGTGCCAGCAGATTAGCGGGACTGAAGCAGTTCTTC.

This chain links TRBV3-1 with TRBJ2-1, with 8 nucleotides matching TRBD2. This CDR3 region has 15 residues. Germline V gene data show CDR1 as LGHDT and CDR2 as YNNKEL (reference sequence). V was clipped by 3 bases and J by 5 bases; unmatched bases: 6. The CDR3 DNA is TGTGCCAGCAGCCATCCGGGACTAGACAACAATGAGCAGTTCTTC. It translates to CASSHPGLDNNEQFF.

This clonotype has just a few counts. The rearrangement uses TRBV6-5 and TRBJ2-5; 7 nucleotides line up with TRBD2. V trimming: 4 bases; J trimming: 5 bases; junction bases outside the gene matches: 13. The CDR3 sequence is 16 residues long. Germline-derived CDR1 and CDR2 are MNHEY and SVGAGI. The CDR3 DNA sequence: TGTGCCAGCAGTTCCTCTGGGGGGGGGACGGGCGAGACCCAGTACTTC. Translation gives CASSSSGGGTGETQYF.

This sequence joins TRBV10-3 and TRBJ2-3; TRBD2 matches at 13 bases. CDR1 is ENHRY and CDR2 is SYGVKD in the germline V gene. The CDR3 totals 16 residues. The V and J ends lost 6 bases and 2 bases, in that order; junction bases with no gene match: 5. CDR3 DNA sequence: TGTGCCATCAGCGAGACTAGCGGGGGGTTCACAGATACGCAGTATTTT. As protein: CAISETSGGFTDTQYF.

The chain links TRBV18 to TRBJ2-7; D remains ambiguous. The germline V and J ends were trimmed by 6 bases and 6 bases, with 12 bases remaining between them. The CDR3 totals 12 residues. Germline V gives CDR1 KGHSH, CDR2 LQKENI. CDR3 residues: CASSLAKSEQYF. The CDR3 DNA reads as TGTGCCAGCTCGCTCGCGAAGTCCGAGCAGTACTTC.

This clonotype showed up just a few times. This sequence joins TRBV30 and TRBJ1-4; no reliable D call. Germline CDR1 GTSNPN, CDR2 SVGIG (reference sequence). Trimming left V 2 bases short and J 8 bases short, with 12 bases between. CDR3 size: 13 residues. The CDR3 bases are TGTGCCTGGAGTCCAACATCGTCCGAAAAACTGTTTTTT. It yields the protein CAWSPTSSEKLFF.

This clonotype was observed many times. The chain combines TRBV7-9 with TRBJ1-4, with TRBD1 identical over 7 bases. J was trimmed by 0 bases and V by 0 bases; bases with no gene match: 1. The CDR3 spans 16 residues. From germline, CDR1 is SEHNR and CDR2 FQNEAQ (reference sequence). CDR3 sequence reads: CASSLAGTATNEKLFF. CDR3 nucleotides: TGTGCCAGCAGCTTAGCCGGGACAGCAACTAATGAAAAACTGTTTTTT.

This clonotype has just one count. The chain is built from TRBV3-1 and TRBJ1-2; D may be TRBD1 (5 bases). The CDR3 is 14 residues long. Deletions cut 1 base from V and 3 bases from J, with 9 bases between. Germline assignment: CDR1 LGHDT and CDR2 YNNKEL (reference sequence). DNA of the CDR3: TGTGCCAGCAGCCAAGTACGGGGGGACTATGGCTACACCTTC. It yields the protein CASSQVRGDYGYTF. Full variable domain (remainder filled in from reference TRBV3-1 and TRBJ1-2): DTAVSQTPKYLVTQMGNDKSIKCEQNLGHDTMYWYKQDSKKFLKIMFSYNNKELIINETVPNRFSPKSPDKAHLNLHINSLELGDSAVYFCASSQVRGDYGYTFGSGTRLTVV.

This clonotype has at least ten counts. J is TRBJ2-3 and V is TRBV10-2; D is possibly TRBD1 or TRBD2 (5 bases each). Trimming stripped 2 bases from V and 4 bases from J, with 19 bases between. CDR3 length: 17 residues. In germline, CDR1 is WSHSY, CDR2 SAAADI. The CDR3 protein is CASSEGDAPGLADTQYF. The CDR3 nucleotides read TGCGCCAGCAGTGAGGGGGACGCCCCGGGGTTAGCAGATACGCAGTATTTT.

This clonotype was recorded at least ten times. The CDR3 region is CASSPQSSVGGANVLTF. The CDR3 DNA follows: TGTGCCAGCAGCCCCCAATCGTCGGTCGGCGGGGCCAACGTCCTGACTTTC. The gene calls are TRBV7-3 and TRBJ2-6; D is uncertain. Trimming shortened V by 5 bases and J by 4 bases, and 18 bases separated the two germline ends. CDR1 SGHTA and CDR2 FQGTGA come from the germline V gene. This CDR3 region has 17 residues.

This sequence joins TRBV6-2 or TRBV6-3 and TRBJ2-7, with TRBD2 identical over 9 bases. Trimming took 2 bases from V and 7 from J; bases not matched to a gene: 9. This CDR3 is built from 15 residues. Germline V gives CDR1 MNHEY, CDR2 SVGEGT. The CDR3 loop is CASSYGLAGLNEQYF. The CDR3 DNA follows: TGTGCCAGCAGTTACGGGCTAGCGGGGCTCAATGAGCAGTACTTC.

The rearrangement uses TRBV27 and TRBJ2-1; tentative D call: TRBD1 (6 bases). V shed 5 bases and J shed 9 bases, with 17 bases lying between them. Germline-derived CDR1 and CDR2 are MNHEY and SMNVEV (reference sequence). The CDR3 consists of 14 residues. The CDR3 bases are TGTGCCAGCAGTCTCCAATTACTAGGGGGTGAGCAGTTCTTC. Protein: CASSLQLLGGEQFF.

The CDR3 DNA reads as TGTGCCAGCAGGGCGGGGGATTCCTACGAGCAGTACTTC. Residues: CASRAGDSYEQYF. The V call is TRBV3-1, the J call TRBJ2-7, with TRBD2 identical over 7 bases. Germline values: CDR1 LGHDT, CDR2 YNNKEL (reference sequence). CDR3 length: 13 amino acids. Trimming cost V 6 bases and J 1 base; bases outside gene matches: 3.

The rearrangement uses TRBV7-9 and TRBJ2-5, with unresolved D. This CDR3 contains 13 residues. The germline V gene has CDR1 SEHNR and CDR2 FQNEAQ (reference sequence). Deletions cut 7 bases from V and 7 bases from J, with 16 bases between. This chain's CDR3 is CASTYRDPGTQYF. CDR3 sequence (DNA): TGTGCCAGCACGTACCGAGACCCGGGGACCCAGTACTTC.